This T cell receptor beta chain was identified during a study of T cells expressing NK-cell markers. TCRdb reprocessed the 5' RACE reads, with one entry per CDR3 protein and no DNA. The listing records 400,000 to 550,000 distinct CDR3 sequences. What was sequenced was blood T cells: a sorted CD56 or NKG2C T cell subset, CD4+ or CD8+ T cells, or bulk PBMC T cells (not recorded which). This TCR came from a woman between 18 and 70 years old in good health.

CDR3 region: CSARDPQRGEMGEQFF. The rearrangement links TRBV20-1 to TRBJ2-1; checking the TCRdb D call of TRBD2 is not possible without DNA. Germline CDR1 reads DFQATT; CDR2 reads SNEGSKA (reference sequence). The CDR3 spans 16 residues.